The next 29 T cell receptor beta chains were all read from a single sample in a study of T-cell memory formation after mild COVID-19. TCRdb reprocessed the 5' RACE reads via MiXCR and lists one record per CDR3 protein. The table lists approximately 400,000 distinct CDR3 sequences, roughly 18% of them singletons. The source material was PBMCs or a T cell subset sorted from them (not recorded which). The receptors shown here come from a man in his late teens or twenties who had mild COVID-19 (a few samples of this study predate the infection). Cell type and time point are not known.

The chain links TRBV7-2 to TRBJ1-6; no clear D gene. Germline loops: CDR1 SGHTA, CDR2 FQGNSA. Trimming cost V 1 base and J 10 bases, with 14 bases left between them. This CDR3 is 15 amino acids long. The CDR3 sequence: CASSLEPQLDSPLHF. The CDR3 nucleotides read TGTGCCAGCAGCTTAGAGCCACAGCTTGACTCACCCCTCCACTTT. The variable domain in full, with the rest retrieved from reference TRBV7-2 and TRBJ1-6, is GAGVSQSPSNKVTEKGKDVELRCDPISGHTALYWYRQSLGQGLEFLIYFQGNSAPDKSGLPSDRFSAERTGGSVSTLTIQRTQQEDSAVYLCASSLEPQLDSPLHFGNGTRLTVT.

The V and J genes are TRBV4-2 and TRBJ2-5, with D perhaps TRBD2 (5 bases). The CDR3 is made up of 16 amino acids. Trimming stripped 0 bases from V and 1 base from J, with 12 bases between. CDR1 is LGHNA and CDR2 is YNFKEQ in the germline V gene. CDR3 region: CASSQEARAAQETQYF. The CDR3 DNA reads as TGTGCCAGCAGCCAAGAGGCGCGGGCCGCCCAAGAGACCCAGTACTTC.

This chain connects TRBV7-2 to TRBJ2-2; tentative D call: TRBD2 (6 bases). The CDR3 extends over 16 amino acids. Germline V lookup: CDR1 SGHTA, CDR2 FQGNSA. V was pared by 5 bases and J by 4 bases, with 17 bases between. The CDR3 here is CASSQPRGLPTGELFF. DNA of the CDR3: TGTGCCAGCAGCCAACCCCGGGGACTCCCCACCGGGGAGCTGTTTTTT.

This clonotype was recorded a few times. CDR3 loop: CASSEIQGKTDTQYF. For the CDR3, the DNA is TGTGCCAGCAGCGAGATACAGGGGAAGACAGATACGCAGTATTTT. The genes are TRBV28 and TRBJ2-3, with 7 bases lining up with TRBD1. The CDR3 covers 15 residues. J lost 3 bases, V lost 6 bases, and 9 bases had no gene match. Germline loops: CDR1 MDHEN, CDR2 SYDVKM.

The chain couples TRBV7-9 to TRBJ1-5; D ambiguous. Trimming shortened V by 4 bases and J by 4 bases, and 11 bases separated the two germline ends. The germline V gene encodes CDR1 SEHNR and CDR2 FQNEAQ (reference sequence). The CDR3 runs to 14 residues. CDR3 nucleotide sequence: TGTGCCAGCAGCTCCTCGACTGGAAATCAGCCCCAGCATTTT. It encodes CASSSSTGNQPQHF. Together with reference TRBV7-9 and TRBJ1-5, the CDR3 gives the full variable domain: DTGVSQNPRHKITKRGQNVTFRCDPISEHNRLYWYRQTLGQGPEFLTYFQNEAQLEKSRLLSDRFSAERPKGSFSTLEIQRTEQGDSAMYLCASSSSTGNQPQHFGDGTRLSIL.

This chain joins TRBV7-9 and TRBJ1-1; unclear D gene. CDR1 and CDR2 (germline): SEHNR, FQNEAQ (reference sequence). The V end lost 3 bases, the J end lost 5 bases, and 10 bases lay between the germline ends. The CDR3 sequence is 13 residues long. CDR3 coding DNA: TGTGCCAGCAGCTTTGGAGGGCAGACTGAAGCTTTCTTT. Translation gives CASSFGGQTEAFF.

This clonotype has more than one count but fewer than ten. CDR3 in DNA: TGTGCCAGCTCACCAAACCCGGGACTTCGAAATACGCAGTATTTT. Residues: CASSPNPGLRNTQYF. The V call is TRBV18, the J call TRBJ2-3, with D perhaps matching TRBD2 (6 bases). Trimming took 2 bases from V and 7 from J, leaving 16 bases between them. The CDR3 totals 15 residues. Per germline, CDR1 KGHSH and CDR2 LQKENI.

V gene TRBV7-2 combines with J gene TRBJ1-2; no firm D call. This CDR3 spans 11 amino acids. V was pared by 6 bases and J by 7 bases, with 9 bases between. Per the germline V gene, CDR1 is SGHTA and CDR2 is FQGNSA. CDR3 in amino acids: CASSRRSGYTF. In DNA form, the CDR3 reads TGTGCCAGCAGTCGTCGGTCTGGCTACACCTTC.

This clonotype was seen more than once but under ten times. The chain employs TRBV14 and TRBJ2-1; 8 nucleotides agree with TRBD2. V was clipped by 4 bases and J by 3 bases; unmatched bases: 8. Germline V CDR1 and CDR2: SGHDN, FVKESK. This CDR3 spans 16 amino acids. CDR3 sequence reads: CASSPVGAGDYNEQFF. The CDR3 bases are TGTGCCAGCAGCCCCGTAGGAGCGGGGGACTACAATGAGCAGTTCTTC. The full variable domain, in which reference TRBV14 and TRBJ2-1 provide the parts outside the CDR3, is EAGVTQFPSHSVIEKGQTVTLRCDPISGHDNLYWYRRVMGKEIKFLLHFVKESKQDESGMPNNRFLAERTGGTYSTLKVQPAELEDSGVYFCASSPVGAGDYNEQFFGPGTRLTVL.

This clonotype was observed a handful of times. This chain joins TRBV18 and TRBJ1-1, with D unresolved. The CDR3 sequence is 13 residues long. Trimming shortened V by 7 bases and J by 2 bases, and 11 bases separated the two germline ends. Germline CDR1 and CDR2: KGHSH and LQKENI. The DNA for the CDR3 is TGTGCCAGCTTGTATCAGGCAAACACTGAAGCTTTCTTT. Translation gives CASLYQANTEAFF.

This clonotype was counted a few times. V is TRBV28 and J is TRBJ2-7; 10 bases map to TRBD1. Trimming at V came to 4 bases and at J to 6 bases, leaving 6 bases not matched to a gene. CDR3 size: 14 residues. Per the germline V gene, CDR1 is MDHEN and CDR2 is SYDVKM. The CDR3: CASSSRQGASEQYV. CDR3 nucleotide sequence: TGTGCCAGCAGTTCGCGACAGGGGGCTTCCGAGCAGTACGTC.

The chain couples TRBV18 to TRBJ1-1; D remains unclear. V was clipped by 3 bases and J by 1 base, with 6 bases between them. Germline V gives CDR1 KGHSH, CDR2 LQKENI. CDR3 length equals 13 residues. The CDR3 loop is CASSPQENTEAFF. CDR3 DNA: TGTGCCAGCTCACCTCAAGAGAACACTGAAGCTTTCTTT.

This chain links TRBV14 with TRBJ2-5, with TRBD2 identical over 7 bases. With 5 bases clipped from V and 4 bases from J, the junction kept 10 bases outside the gene matches. CDR3 size: 15 residues. Germline V gene lookup returns CDR1 SGHDN and CDR2 FVKESK. CDR3 loop: CASSIRPGRGETQYF. CDR3 nucleotide sequence: TGTGCCAGCAGCATTCGACCAGGGAGGGGAGAGACCCAGTACTTC. Looking up the rest from reference TRBV14 and TRBJ2-5 gives the full variable domain: EAGVTQFPSHSVIEKGQTVTLRCDPISGHDNLYWYRRVMGKEIKFLLHFVKESKQDESGMPNNRFLAERTGGTYSTLKVQPAELEDSGVYFCASSIRPGRGETQYFGPGTRLLVL.

On this clonotype: One end of the junction varies from germline; a read error may be responsible. The CDR3 reads CASSYPGQGKQPQHF. Here the CDR3 DNA reads TGTGCCAGCAGTTACCCTGGACAGGGCAAGCAGCCCCAGCATTTT. The V call is TRBV6-2 or TRBV6-3, the J call TRBJ1-5; 8 positions match TRBD1. The germline CDR1 and CDR2 sequences are MNHEY and SVGEGT. The CDR3 length is 15 residues.

The chain uses TRBV7-9 and TRBJ1-3; TRBD1 might be the D (6 bases). V was clipped by 3 bases and J by 4 bases, with 10 bases between them. Germline V gives CDR1 SEHNR, CDR2 FQNEAQ (reference sequence). This CDR3 spans 14 amino acids. CDR3 loop: CASSFNRAGNTIYF. CDR3 DNA: TGTGCCAGCAGCTTCAACAGGGCAGGAAACACCATATATTTT.

This clonotype was seen repeatedly, ten times or more. The chain joins TRBV5-1 to TRBJ1-5; TRBD1 is a possible D gene (5 bases). V lost 1 base to trimming and J lost 3 bases, with 11 bases between them. The length of the CDR3 is 15 residues. The germline CDR1 and CDR2 sequences are SGHRS and YFSETQ. CDR3 in DNA: TGCGCCAGCAGCTTGTTAGGGGTTTCCAATCAGCCCCAGCATTTT. Protein: CASSLLGVSNQPQHF. The entire variable domain, with the rest obtained from reference TRBV5-1 and TRBJ1-5, is as follows: KAGVTQTPRYLIKTRGQQVTLSCSPISGHRSVSWYQQTPGQGLQFLFEYFSETQRNKGNFPGRFSGRQFSNSRSEMNVSTLELGDSALYLCASSLLGVSNQPQHFGDGTRLSIL.

To note about this clonotype: One junction end does not reproduce the germline sequence, and a read error may be involved. V is TRBV6-7 and J is TRBJ1-2; D is perhaps TRBD1 (6 bases). TRBV6-7 is an ORF; its function is uncertain. The CDR3 has 12 amino acids. The CDR3 sequence: CATLERGHGEAF. Written as DNA, the CDR3 is TGTGCCACTCTAGAACGGGGACACGGAGAAGCCTTC.

This clonotype was counted between two and nine times. The V and J genes are TRBV7-9 and TRBJ2-5; unclear D gene. Between the trimmed V and J ends, which lost 5 bases and 2 bases, there was a span of 15 bases. The CDR3 covers 15 residues. The germline V gene has CDR1 SEHNR and CDR2 FQNEAQ (reference sequence). CDR3 nucleotides: TGTGCCAGCAGCCCACCTAGATCAGGACAAGAGACCCAGTACTTC. It specifies CASSPPRSGQETQYF.

The rearrangement links TRBV29-1 to TRBJ2-1, with 8 nucleotides matching TRBD2. This CDR3 spans 15 amino acids. Germline CDR1 SQVTM, CDR2 ANQGSEA. V lost 0 bases and J lost 6; bases outside the gene matches: 7. CDR3 loop: CSVEDQRGLANEQFF. CDR3 in DNA: TGCAGCGTTGAAGATCAGAGAGGACTAGCCAATGAGCAGTTCTTC.

A few counts support this clonotype. This chain links TRBV5-1 with TRBJ2-3; TRBD2 matches at 8 bases. Germline V lookup: CDR1 SGHRS, CDR2 YFSETQ. Trimming cost V 4 bases and J 3 bases; bases outside gene matches: 10. This CDR3 has 16 amino acids. The CDR3 bases are TGCGCCAGCAGCACCGGTGTAACGGGGGGGACAGATACGCAGTATTTT. Its translation is CASSTGVTGGTDTQYF.

This chain joins TRBV3-1 and TRBJ2-5; TRBD2 is a possible D gene (7 bases). CDR1 LGHDT and CDR2 YNNKEL come from the germline V gene (reference sequence). Trimming shortened V by 9 bases and J by 5 bases, and 19 bases separated the two germline ends. CDR3 size: 14 residues. In DNA form, the CDR3 reads TGTGCCAGTGCCCCCTGGGGGGGCGGGGAGACCCAGTACTTC. As protein: CASAPWGGGETQYF.

In this sample, this clonotype turned up a few times. The gene calls are TRBV28 and TRBJ2-7; possible D gene TRBD2, 5 bases. Trimming shortened V by 5 bases and J by 7 bases, and 12 bases separated the two germline ends. CDR3 size: 12 residues. Germline-derived CDR1 and CDR2 are MDHEN and SYDVKM. CDR3 DNA sequence: TGTGCCAGCAGTGTTGGGAGAAAGGAGCAGTACGTC. Amino acids: CASSVGRKEQYV.

This clonotype showed up many times. The chain couples TRBV12-3 or TRBV12-4 to TRBJ2-2, with TRBD2 matching 10 bases. With V trimmed by 4 bases and J by 5 bases, 7 bases remained unmatched. The CDR3 totals 16 residues. The CDR3 nucleotides read TGTGCCAGCAGTTCCTTAGCGGGGGGCCGGACCGGGGAGCTGTTTTTT. This gives the protein CASSSLAGGRTGELFF.

This clonotype came up a few times. The J gene is TRBJ1-1, the V gene TRBV7-2, with D possibly being TRBD1 (5 bases). This CDR3 has 15 amino acids. The V gene's germline CDR1 is SGHTA and CDR2 FQGNSA. The V gene lost 5 bases and the J gene lost 4 bases, with 17 bases spanning the gap. The CDR3 DNA reads as TGTGCCAGCAGCGCACAGTGGGGGGGGACCACTGAAGCTTTCTTT. Translating gives CASSAQWGGTTEAFF.

The V gene is TRBV7-9, the J gene TRBJ1-2; TRBD1 is a possible D gene (6 bases). In germline, CDR1 is SEHNR, CDR2 FQNEAQ (reference sequence). V lost 6 bases and J lost 6, with 14 bases in between. This CDR3 is built from 13 residues. CDR3 DNA: TGTGCCAGCAGATTCCCAGGGGCAAATGGCTACACCTTC. This encodes CASRFPGANGYTF.

This clonotype showed up just once. The chain recombines TRBV7-2 with TRBJ2-5, with D perhaps assigned TRBD1 or TRBD2 (5 bases each). V gave up 5 bases and J gave up 5 bases, with 15 bases separating them. This CDR3 is built from 14 residues. Looked up from germline, CDR1 is SGHTA and CDR2 is FQGNSA. The CDR3, as DNA: TGTGCCAGCAGCCCCGCCTGGGGACGGGAGACCCAGTACTTC. Translation gives CASSPAWGRETQYF.

This clonotype turned up a few times. The rearrangement uses TRBV5-1 and TRBJ1-1; D may be TRBD1 (6 bases). Germline V CDR1 and CDR2: SGHRS, YFSETQ. The CDR3 runs to 11 residues. Trimming removed 3 bases from V and 11 bases from J, with 11 bases in between. This chain's CDR3 is CASSYEGGAFF. In nucleotides, the CDR3 is TGCGCCAGCAGCTACGAGGGGGGGGCTTTCTTT.

The chain carries TRBV30 and TRBJ2-2, with a tentative D call TRBD2 (5 bases). Germline CDR1 GTSNPN, CDR2 SVGIG (reference sequence). V shed 0 bases and J shed 2 bases, with 10 bases lying between them. The CDR3 loop spans 15 amino acids. CDR3 DNA: TGTGCCTGGAGTGTACTCGGGGTTAACACCGGGGAGCTGTTTTTT. This gives the protein CAWSVLGVNTGELFF.

The J gene is TRBJ1-2, the V gene TRBV5-1; D unresolved. V gave up 1 base and J gave up 8 bases, with 12 bases separating them. CDR1 and CDR2 (germline): SGHRS, YFSETQ. This CDR3 has 13 residues. CDR3 residues: CASSLNGVEGYTF. The CDR3 nucleotides are TGCGCCAGCAGCTTGAACGGGGTGGAGGGCTACACCTTC.